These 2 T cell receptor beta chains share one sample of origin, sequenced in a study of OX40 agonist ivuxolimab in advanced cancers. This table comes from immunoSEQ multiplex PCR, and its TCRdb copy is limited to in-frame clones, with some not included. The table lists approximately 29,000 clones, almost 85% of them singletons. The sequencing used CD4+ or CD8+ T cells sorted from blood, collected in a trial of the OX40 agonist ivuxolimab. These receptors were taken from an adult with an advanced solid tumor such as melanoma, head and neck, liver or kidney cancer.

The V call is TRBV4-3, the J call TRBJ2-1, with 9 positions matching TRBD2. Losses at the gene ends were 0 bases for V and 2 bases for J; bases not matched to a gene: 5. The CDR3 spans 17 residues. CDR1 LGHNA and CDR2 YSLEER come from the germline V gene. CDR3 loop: CASSQDQRLAAYNEQFF. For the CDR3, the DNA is TGCGCCAGCAGCCAAGATCAGAGACTAGCGGCCTACAATGAGCAGTTCTTC.

The CDR3: CATQTTGELFF. The DNA for the CDR3 is TGTGCCACCCAAACCACCGGGGAGCTGTTTTTT. This rearrangement joins TRBV19 to TRBJ2-2; D uncertain. V was cut by 10 bases and J by 4 bases, with 7 bases left in between. Germline loops: CDR1 LNHDA, CDR2 SQIVND (reference sequence). This CDR3 is built from 11 residues. Full variable domain (missing parts from reference TRBV19 and TRBJ2-2): DGGITQSPKYLFRKEGQNVTLSCEQNLNHDAMYWYRQDPGQGLRLIYYSQIVNDFQKGDIAEGYSVSREKKESFPLTVTSAQKNPTAFYLCATQTTGELFFGEGSRLTVL.